The clone carrying this TCR beta chain was observed a handful of times. These data originate in a study of shared clonotypes between healthy human individuals. The protocol was immunoSEQ multiplex PCR, while the TCRdb copy is restricted to in-frame clones and leaves out a portion. Of approximately 1,000,000 clones detected, 60% to 85% appear once; the ten largest clones hold approximately 0.9%. The junction had 7 bases not matched to a gene; V was cut back by 7 bases and J by 5 bases. The CDR3 is 13 amino acids. Germline assignment: CDR1 SNHLY and CDR2 FYNNEI. The receptor comes from a man aged 18 to 30 in good health. Some clones in this sample may be carry-over from other donors' samples. The chain links TRBV2 to TRBJ2-5; 7 positions match TRBD2. Sequenced input: memory CD4+ T cells from PBMCs. Subset indicated: CD45RA-negative fraction. CDR3 sequence reads: CASTAGVMETQYF. The CDR3 DNA reads as TGTGCCAGCACTGCGGGAGTAATGGAGACCCAGTACTTC. Variable domain in full (rest from reference TRBV2 and TRBJ2-5): EPEVTQTPSHQVTQMGQEVILRCVPISNHLYFYWYRQILGQKVEFLVSFYNNEISEKSEIFDDQFSVERPDGSNFTLKIRSTKLEDSAMYFCASTAGVMETQYFGPGTRLLVL.